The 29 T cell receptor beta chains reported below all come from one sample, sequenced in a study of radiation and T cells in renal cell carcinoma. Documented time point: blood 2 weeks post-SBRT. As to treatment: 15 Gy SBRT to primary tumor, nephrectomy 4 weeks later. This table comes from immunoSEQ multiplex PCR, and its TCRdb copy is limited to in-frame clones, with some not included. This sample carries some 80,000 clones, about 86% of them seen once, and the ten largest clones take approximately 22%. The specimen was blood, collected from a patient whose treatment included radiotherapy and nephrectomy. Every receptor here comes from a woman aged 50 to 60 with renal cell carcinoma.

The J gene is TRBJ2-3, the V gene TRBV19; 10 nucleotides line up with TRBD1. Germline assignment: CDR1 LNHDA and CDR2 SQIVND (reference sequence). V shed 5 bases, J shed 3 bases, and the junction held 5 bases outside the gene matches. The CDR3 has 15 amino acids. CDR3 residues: CASSRGQGLTDTQYF. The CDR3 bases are TGTGCCAGTAGTCGGGGACAGGGGCTGACAGATACGCAGTATTTT.

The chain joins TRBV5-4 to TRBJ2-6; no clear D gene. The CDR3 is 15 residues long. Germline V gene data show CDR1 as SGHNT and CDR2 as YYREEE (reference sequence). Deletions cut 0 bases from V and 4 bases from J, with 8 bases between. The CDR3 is CASSLAPDGANVLTF. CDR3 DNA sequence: TGTGCCAGCAGCTTGGCCCCGGACGGGGCCAACGTCCTGACTTTC.

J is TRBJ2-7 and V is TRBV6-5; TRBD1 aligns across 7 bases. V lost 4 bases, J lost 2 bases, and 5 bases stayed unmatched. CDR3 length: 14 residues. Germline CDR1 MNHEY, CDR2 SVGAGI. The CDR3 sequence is CASSSRTGPYEQYF. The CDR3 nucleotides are TGTGCCAGCAGTTCTCGGACAGGACCCTACGAGCAGTACTTC.

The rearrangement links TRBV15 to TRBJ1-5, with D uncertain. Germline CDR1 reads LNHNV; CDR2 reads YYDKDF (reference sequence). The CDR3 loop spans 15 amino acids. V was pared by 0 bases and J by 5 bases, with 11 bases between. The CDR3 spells CATSRDKLYDQPQHF. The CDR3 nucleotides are TGTGCCACCAGCAGAGATAAGCTCTACGATCAGCCCCAGCATTTT.

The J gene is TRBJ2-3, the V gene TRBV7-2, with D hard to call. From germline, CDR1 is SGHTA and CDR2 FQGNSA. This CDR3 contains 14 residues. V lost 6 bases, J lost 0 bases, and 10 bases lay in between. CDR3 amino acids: CASRDRTSTDTQYF. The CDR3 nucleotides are TGTGCCAGCAGGGATCGTACTAGCACAGATACGCAGTATTTT.

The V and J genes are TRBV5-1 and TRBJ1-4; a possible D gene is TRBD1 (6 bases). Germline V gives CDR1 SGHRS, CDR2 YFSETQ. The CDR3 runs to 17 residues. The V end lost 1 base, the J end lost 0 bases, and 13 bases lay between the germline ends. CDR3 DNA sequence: TGCGCCAGCAGCTTGTGGGGGGCTAAGTCAACTAATGAAAAACTGTTTTTT. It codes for CASSLWGAKSTNEKLFF.

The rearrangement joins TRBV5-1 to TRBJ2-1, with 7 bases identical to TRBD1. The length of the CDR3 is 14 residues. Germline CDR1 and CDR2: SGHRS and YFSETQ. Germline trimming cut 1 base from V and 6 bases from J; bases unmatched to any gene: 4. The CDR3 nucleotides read TGCGCCAGCAGCTTGTTGGGACAGACCAATGAGCAGTTCTTC. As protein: CASSLLGQTNEQFF.

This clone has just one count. The CDR3 protein is CASSEGGPNTQYF. CDR3 DNA sequence: TGCGCCAGCAGTGAGGGGGGGCCTAATACGCAGTATTTT. The chain links TRBV10-1 to TRBJ2-3; D may match TRBD1 or TRBD2 (6 bases each). The CDR3 sequence is 13 residues long. Germline V lookup: CDR1 WNHNN, CDR2 SYGVQD (reference sequence). Trimming took off 2 bases at V and 7 bases at J, with 10 bases between the two ends.

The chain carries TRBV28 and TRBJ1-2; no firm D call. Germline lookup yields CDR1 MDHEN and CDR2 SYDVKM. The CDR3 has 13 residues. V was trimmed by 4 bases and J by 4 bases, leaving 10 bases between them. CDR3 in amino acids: CASSSGRIYGYTF. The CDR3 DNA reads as TGTGCCAGCAGTTCCGGACGGATCTATGGCTACACCTTC.

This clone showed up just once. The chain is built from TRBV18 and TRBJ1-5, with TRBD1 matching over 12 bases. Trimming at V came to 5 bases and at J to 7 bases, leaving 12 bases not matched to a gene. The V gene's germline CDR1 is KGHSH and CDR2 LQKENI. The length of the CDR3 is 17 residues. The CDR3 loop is CASSFSGTGGPRQPQHF. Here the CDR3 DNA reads TGTGCCAGCTCATTCTCCGGGACAGGGGGCCCACGACAGCCCCAGCATTTT.

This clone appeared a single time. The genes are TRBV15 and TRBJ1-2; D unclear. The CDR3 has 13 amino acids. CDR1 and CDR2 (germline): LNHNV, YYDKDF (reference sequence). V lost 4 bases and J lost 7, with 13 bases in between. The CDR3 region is CATSINMEFGYTF. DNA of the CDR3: TGTGCCACCAGCATCAATATGGAGTTTGGCTACACCTTC.

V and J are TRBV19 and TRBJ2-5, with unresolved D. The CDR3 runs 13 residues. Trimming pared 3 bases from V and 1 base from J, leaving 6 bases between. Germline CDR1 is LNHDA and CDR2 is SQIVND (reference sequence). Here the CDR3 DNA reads TGTGCCAGTAGTATGTACCCCCAAGAGACCCAGTACTTC. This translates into CASSMYPQETQYF.

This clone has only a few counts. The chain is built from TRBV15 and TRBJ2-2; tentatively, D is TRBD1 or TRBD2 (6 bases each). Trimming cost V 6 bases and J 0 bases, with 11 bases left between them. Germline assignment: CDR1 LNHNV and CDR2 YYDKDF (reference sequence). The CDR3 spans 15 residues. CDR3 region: CATRGGQTNTGELFF. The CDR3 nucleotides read TGTGCCACCAGGGGGGGACAAACGAACACCGGGGAGCTGTTTTTT. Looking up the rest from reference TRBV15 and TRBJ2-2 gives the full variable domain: DAMVIQNPRYQVTQFGKPVTLSCSQTLNHNVMYWYQQKSSQAPKLLFHYYDKDFNNEADTPDNFQSRRPNTSFCFLDIRSPGLGDTAMYLCATRGGQTNTGELFFGEGSRLTVL.

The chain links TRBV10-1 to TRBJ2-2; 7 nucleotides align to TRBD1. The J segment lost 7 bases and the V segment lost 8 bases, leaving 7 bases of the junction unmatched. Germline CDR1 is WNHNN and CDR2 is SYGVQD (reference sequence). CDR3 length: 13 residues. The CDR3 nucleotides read TGCGCCAGCGGGGGACAGTCGTACGGGGAGCTGTTTTTT. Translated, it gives CASGGQSYGELFF.

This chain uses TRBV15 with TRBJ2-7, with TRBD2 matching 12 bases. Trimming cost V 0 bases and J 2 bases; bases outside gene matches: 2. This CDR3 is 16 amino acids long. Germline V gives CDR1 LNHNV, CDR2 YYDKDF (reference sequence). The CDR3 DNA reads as TGTGCCACCAGCAGAGATCGGACTAGCGGGGCCTACGAGCAGTACTTC. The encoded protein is CATSRDRTSGAYEQYF.

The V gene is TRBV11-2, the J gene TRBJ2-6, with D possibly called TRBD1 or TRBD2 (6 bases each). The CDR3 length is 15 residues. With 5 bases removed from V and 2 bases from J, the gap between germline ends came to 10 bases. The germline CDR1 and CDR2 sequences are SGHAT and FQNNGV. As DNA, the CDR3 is TGTGCCAGCAGCCCTAGGGGGGCTGGGGCCAACGTCCTGACTTTC. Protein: CASSPRGAGANVLTF.

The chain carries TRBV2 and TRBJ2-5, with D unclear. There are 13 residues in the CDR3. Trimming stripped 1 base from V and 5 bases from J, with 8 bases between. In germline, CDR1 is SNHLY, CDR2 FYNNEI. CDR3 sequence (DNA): TGTGCCAGCAGTGAAGTCCTGGGGGAGACCCAGTACTTC. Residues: CASSEVLGETQYF.

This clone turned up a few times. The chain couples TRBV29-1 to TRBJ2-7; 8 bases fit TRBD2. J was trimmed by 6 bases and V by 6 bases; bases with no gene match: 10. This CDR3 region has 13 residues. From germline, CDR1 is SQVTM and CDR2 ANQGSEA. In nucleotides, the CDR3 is TGCAGCGTCAACTCGGGAGGGGGAGGCGAGCAGTACTTC. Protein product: CSVNSGGGGEQYF.

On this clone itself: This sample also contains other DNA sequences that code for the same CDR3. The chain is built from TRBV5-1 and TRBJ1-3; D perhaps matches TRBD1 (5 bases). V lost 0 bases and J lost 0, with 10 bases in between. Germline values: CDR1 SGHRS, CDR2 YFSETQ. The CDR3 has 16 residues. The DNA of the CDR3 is TGCGCCAGCAGCTTGGGACAGCCAAGCTCTGGAAACACCATATATTTT. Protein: CASSLGQPSSGNTIYF.

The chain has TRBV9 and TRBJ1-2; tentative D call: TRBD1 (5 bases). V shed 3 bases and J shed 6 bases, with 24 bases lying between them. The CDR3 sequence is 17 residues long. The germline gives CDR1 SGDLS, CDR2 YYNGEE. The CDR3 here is CASSARGLGPNPNGYTF. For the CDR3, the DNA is TGTGCCAGCAGCGCGAGGGGCCTAGGACCGAATCCTAATGGCTACACCTTC.

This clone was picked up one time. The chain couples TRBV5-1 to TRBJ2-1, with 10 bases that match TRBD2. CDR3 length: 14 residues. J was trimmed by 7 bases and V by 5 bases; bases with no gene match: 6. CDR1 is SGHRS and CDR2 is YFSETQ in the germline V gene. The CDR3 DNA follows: TGCGCCAGCAGGTCTAGCGGGAGTCGGAATGAGCAGTTCTTC. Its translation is CASRSSGSRNEQFF.

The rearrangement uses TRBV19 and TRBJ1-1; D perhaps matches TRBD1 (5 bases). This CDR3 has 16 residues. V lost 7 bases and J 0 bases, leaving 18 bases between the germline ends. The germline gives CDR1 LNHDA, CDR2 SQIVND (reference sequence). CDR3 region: CASTRDGKSMNTEAFF. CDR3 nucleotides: TGTGCCAGTACCCGGGACGGAAAGAGTATGAACACTGAAGCTTTCTTT.

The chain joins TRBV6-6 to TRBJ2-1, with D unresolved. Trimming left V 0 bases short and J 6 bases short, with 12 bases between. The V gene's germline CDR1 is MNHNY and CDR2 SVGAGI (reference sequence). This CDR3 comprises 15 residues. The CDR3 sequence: CASSYSLEVLNEQFF. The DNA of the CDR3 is TGTGCCAGCAGTTACTCCCTAGAGGTCCTCAATGAGCAGTTCTTC.

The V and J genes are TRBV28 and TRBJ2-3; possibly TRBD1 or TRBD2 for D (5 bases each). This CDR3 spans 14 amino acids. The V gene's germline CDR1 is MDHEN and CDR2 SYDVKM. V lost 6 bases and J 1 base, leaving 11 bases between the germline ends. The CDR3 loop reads CASSPGDRTDTQYF. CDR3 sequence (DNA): TGTGCCAGCAGCCCCGGGGACCGCACAGATACGCAGTATTTT.

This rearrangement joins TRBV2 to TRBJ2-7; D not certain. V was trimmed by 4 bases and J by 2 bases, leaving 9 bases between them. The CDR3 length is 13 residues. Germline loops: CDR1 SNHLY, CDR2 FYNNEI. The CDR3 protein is CASSVTRTYEQYF. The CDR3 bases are TGTGCCAGCAGTGTAACGAGGACCTACGAGCAGTACTTC.

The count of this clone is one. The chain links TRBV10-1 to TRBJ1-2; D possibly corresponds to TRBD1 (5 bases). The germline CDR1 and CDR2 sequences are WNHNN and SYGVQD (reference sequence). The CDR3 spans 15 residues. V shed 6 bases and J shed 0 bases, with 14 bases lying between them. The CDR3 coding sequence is TGCGCCAGCAGCTTTGGGGCAGGAGCTAACTATGGCTACACCTTC. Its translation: CASSFGAGANYGYTF.

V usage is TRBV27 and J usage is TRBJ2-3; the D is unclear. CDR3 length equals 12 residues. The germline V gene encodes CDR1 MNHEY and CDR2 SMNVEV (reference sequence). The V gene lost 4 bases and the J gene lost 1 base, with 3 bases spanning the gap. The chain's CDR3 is CASSSGTDTQYF. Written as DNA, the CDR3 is TGTGCCAGCAGTTCTGGCACAGATACGCAGTATTTT.

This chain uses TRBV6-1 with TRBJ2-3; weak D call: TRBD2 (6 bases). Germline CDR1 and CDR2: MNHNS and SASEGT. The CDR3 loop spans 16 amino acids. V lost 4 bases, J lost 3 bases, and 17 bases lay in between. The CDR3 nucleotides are TGTGCCAGCAGTGGGTGGCGGGCGGGAAGGACAGATACGCAGTATTTT. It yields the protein CASSGWRAGRTDTQYF.

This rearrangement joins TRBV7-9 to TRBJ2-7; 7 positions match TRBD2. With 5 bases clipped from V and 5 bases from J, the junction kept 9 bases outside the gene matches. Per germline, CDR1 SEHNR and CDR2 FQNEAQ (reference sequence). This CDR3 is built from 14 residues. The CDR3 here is CASSLDGGSNEQYF. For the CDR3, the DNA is TGTGCCAGCAGCCTTGACGGGGGGAGCAACGAGCAGTACTTC.